This T cell receptor beta chain is from a study of tumour-infiltrating T cells in Burkitt lymphoma. As for the study in general: Overall and progression-free survival were predicted by productive clonality.

Trimming removed 3 bases from V and 3 bases from J; junction bases left unmatched: 3. CDR3 length equals 15 residues. Germline V gives CDR1 KGHSH, CDR2 LQKENI. The table came from immunoSEQ multiplex PCR; TCRdb's copy has only in-frame clones and leaves some out. This table holds about 5,400 clones, roughly 9.8% found once. This TCR derives from a human donor with diffuse large B-cell lymphoma. The V call is TRBV18, the J call TRBJ1-5; TRBD1 aligns across 9 bases. The sample was tumor tissue. The CDR3 loop is CASSPGQGHNQPQHF. CDR3 nucleotide sequence: TGTGCCAGCTCACCGGGACAGGGACACAATCAGCCCCAGCATTTT.